The clone carrying this T cell receptor (beta chain) was seen only a few times. Its cognate antigen is unknown. These data are taken from a study of early T cells in non-severe SARS-CoV-2 infection. Study at large: Chains were unpaired, as sequencing was done on bulk RNA from unsorted whole blood.

Whole-study findings and limits: The VDJdb matching leaned toward anti-spike CD8 responses and overlooked private and CD4 specificities.

J lost 3 bases, V lost 0 bases, and 5 bases had no gene match. This CDR3 region has 15 residues. Germline CDR1 and CDR2: SQVTM and ANQGSEA. In the library, individual cDNA molecules carried attached unique molecular identifiers. A single record per CDR3 protein comes from TCRdb applying MiXCR to the 5' RACE reads. The table lists about 64,000 distinct CDR3 sequences, 7% to 9.5% of them singletons. Sequencing used whole blood, obtained at baseline. The TCR was taken from an adult who was a healthcare worker with PCR-confirmed SARS-CoV-2 infection or an uninfected control (not recorded which). This chain joins TRBV29-1 and TRBJ2-3, with TRBD2 matching 8 bases. CDR3 residues: CSVEDGAGGTDTQYF. CDR3 nucleotides: TGCAGCGTTGAAGATGGGGCGGGAGGTACAGATACGCAGTATTTT.